This TCR beta chain was profiled in a study of regulatory T cells in long-lasting Graves disease. Time point meaning: persistent/refractory GD, antithyroid drugs over 5 years with positive TRAb. Construction of the TCR library relied on RNA isolated from PBMCs. Both iRepertoire HTBI primers and Arm-PCR of CDR3 regions were used to build the TCR beta libraries. Each CDR3 protein is one row after TCRdb ran MiXCR on the multiplex PCR reads. The sample has 400,000 to 500,000 distinct CDR3 sequences, 20% seen once. This clonotype was seen only a few times. This TCR was sampled from a female donor with Graves disease. The specimen comprised peripheral blood mononuclear cells (PBMCs), sampled when the disease was refractory, from a patient treated with antithyroid drugs.

The CDR3 nucleotides read TGTGCCAGCAGCTCGGTCTTGGGGACCGGGGAGCTGTTTTTT. Protein: CASSSVLGTGELFF. The chain combines TRBV7-8 with TRBJ2-2; D gene unclear. V dropped 4 bases and J dropped 5 bases, with 11 bases sitting between them. CDR3 size: 14 residues. Germline V CDR1 and CDR2: SGHVS, FQNEAQ.